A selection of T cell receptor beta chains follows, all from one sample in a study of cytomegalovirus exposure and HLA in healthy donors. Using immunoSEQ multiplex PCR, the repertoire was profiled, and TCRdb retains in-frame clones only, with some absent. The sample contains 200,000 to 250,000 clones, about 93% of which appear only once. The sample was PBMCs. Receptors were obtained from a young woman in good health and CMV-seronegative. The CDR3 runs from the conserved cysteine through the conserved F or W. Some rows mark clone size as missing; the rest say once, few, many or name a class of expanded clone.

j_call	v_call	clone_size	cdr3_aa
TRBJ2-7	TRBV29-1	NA	CSVRGGAGDEQYF
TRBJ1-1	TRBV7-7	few	CASSLAPSNTEAFF
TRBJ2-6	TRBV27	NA	CASTPGGTGVLSSGANVLTF
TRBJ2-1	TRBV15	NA	CATSRDLVGLAEFF
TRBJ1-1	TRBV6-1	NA	CASSVKGISTEAFF
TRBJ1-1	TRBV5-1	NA	CASSITANTEAFF
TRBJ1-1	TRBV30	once	CAWSKTQGFAEAFF
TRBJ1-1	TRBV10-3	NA	CAISEPGQQNTEAFF
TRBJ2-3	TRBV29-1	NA	CSVGGRFTDTQYF
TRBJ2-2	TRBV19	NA	CASSTLPSNTGELFF
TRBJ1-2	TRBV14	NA	CASSQVVGVSYGYTF
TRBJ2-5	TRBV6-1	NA	CASGVLGQGETQYF
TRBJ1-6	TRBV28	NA	CASSSGFHFSPLHF
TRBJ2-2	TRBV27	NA	CASRPGLSGKASTGELFF
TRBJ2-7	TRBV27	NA	CASSSGLAFAYEQYF
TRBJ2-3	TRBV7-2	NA	CASRVGRGAPDTQYF
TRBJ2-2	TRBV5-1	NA	CASSLSPTGELFF
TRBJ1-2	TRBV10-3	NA	CAISEPGYGYTF
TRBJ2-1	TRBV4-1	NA	CASSRGGINEQFF
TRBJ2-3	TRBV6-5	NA	CASSYSRGGGTDTQYF
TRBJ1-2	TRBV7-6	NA	CASSLSGTRKNYGYTF
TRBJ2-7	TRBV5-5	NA	CASSLGGQSTYEQYF
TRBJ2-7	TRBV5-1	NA	CASSLYGRLPYEQYF
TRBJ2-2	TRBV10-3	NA	CAISDHGTSGTGELFF
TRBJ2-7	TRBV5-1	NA	CASSLSLGQGAYEQYF
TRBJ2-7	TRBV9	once	CASSPRGDRSSYEQYF
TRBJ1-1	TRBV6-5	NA	CASSYDTGGANTEAFF
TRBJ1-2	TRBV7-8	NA	CASTGQGIEYGYTF
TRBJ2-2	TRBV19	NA	CASSPAAGNTGELFF
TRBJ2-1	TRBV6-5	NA	CASSSPSSYNEQFF
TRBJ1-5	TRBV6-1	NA	CASSEDWGRNQPQHF
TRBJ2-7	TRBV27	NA	CASSARGQGYEQYF
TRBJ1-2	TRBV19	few	CASSPQKQGSGYTF
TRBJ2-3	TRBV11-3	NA	CASSVGLAGGGTDTQYF
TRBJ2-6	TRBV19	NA	CASRLAGGPNSGANVLTF
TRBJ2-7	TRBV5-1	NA	CASSLGTGEHEQYF
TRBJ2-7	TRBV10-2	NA	CASRTSGRSYEQYF
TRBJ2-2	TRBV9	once	CASSSRGSTNTGELFF
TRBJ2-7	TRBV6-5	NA	CASKLAGTYEQYF
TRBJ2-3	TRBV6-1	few	CASSVVRGQGLNSDTQYF